This T cell receptor (beta chain) originates from a study of response to subunit inactivated influenza vaccine. General study results and limits: Authors suggested that a seasonal influenza vaccination recruits few new T cells each time.

CDR1 and CDR2 from the germline V gene are MNHEY and SVGAGI. V was clipped by 5 bases and J by 8 bases, with 10 bases between them. This CDR3 is built from 12 residues. Of note for this clonotype: Its antigen is unidentified.

Each CDR3 protein gets one entry after TCRdb re-called the RT-PCR reads with MiXCR. The data contain hundreds of thousands of distinct CDR3 sequences, about 18% of them singletons. The chain links TRBV6-5 to TRBJ2-1, with no clear D. This receptor was obtained from a man aged 45-65 years who received an inactivated influenza vaccine. The source was PBMCs from blood, collected 5 to 6 days after vaccination. CDR3 loop: CASSGRVDEQFF. The CDR3 DNA follows: TGTGCCAGCAGTGGACGTGTCGATGAGCAGTTCTTC.